Listed here are 22 T cell receptor beta chains from one sample, sequenced in a study of CD8 T cells in ankylosing spondylitis. One entry per CDR3 protein results from TCRdb running MiXCR on the 5' RACE reads. The sample carries roughly 230,000 distinct CDR3 sequences, roughly a tenth recorded once. Sequenced: blood, either unsorted or a sorted T cell fraction (not recorded which). The receptors come from a male donor with ankylosing spondylitis or in good health (not recorded which).

This clonotype was counted many times. V and J are TRBV20-1 and TRBJ2-1; 12 bases fit TRBD2. The J segment lost 7 bases and the V segment lost 1 base, leaving 8 bases of the junction unmatched. This CDR3 comprises 16 residues. From germline, CDR1 is DFQATT and CDR2 SNEGSKA (reference sequence). The CDR3 protein is CSARVLAGGPGNEQFF. As DNA, the CDR3 is TGCAGTGCTAGAGTGCTAGCGGGAGGGCCGGGTAATGAGCAGTTCTTC.

This clonotype is labeled as medium-sized. The genes are TRBV27 and TRBJ2-7, with D perhaps TRBD2 (6 bases). V was cut by 2 bases and J by 3 bases, with 14 bases left in between. The CDR3 consists of 15 residues. Per germline, CDR1 MNHEY and CDR2 SMNVEV (reference sequence). The CDR3 reads CASSLQAGPVYEQYF. The DNA of the CDR3 is TGTGCCAGCAGTTTACAAGCGGGCCCCGTCTACGAGCAGTACTTC.

This clonotype came up many times. The rearrangement uses TRBV18 and TRBJ2-7; D gene uncertain. V was pared by 4 bases and J by 0 bases, with 7 bases between. Germline values: CDR1 KGHSH, CDR2 LQKENI. There are 13 residues in the CDR3. CDR3 in amino acids: CASSRPGSYEQYF. The CDR3 nucleotides read TGTGCCAGCTCACGCCCCGGCTCCTACGAGCAGTACTTC.

This clonotype was found many times. V usage is TRBV20-1 and J usage is TRBJ2-7; D gene uncertain. From germline, CDR1 is DFQATT and CDR2 SNEGSKA (reference sequence). Trimming pared 0 bases from V and 4 bases from J, leaving 10 bases between. The CDR3 covers 13 residues. CDR3 in DNA: TGCAGTGCTAGAGATCGGGTCTGGTACGAGCAGTACTTC. Its translation is CSARDRVWYEQYF.

This clonotype was seen at least ten times. The J gene is TRBJ2-2, the V gene TRBV5-1; D remains ambiguous. Looked up from germline, CDR1 is SGHRS and CDR2 is YFSETQ. V lost 4 bases and J 1 base, leaving 17 bases between the germline ends. The CDR3 is made up of 17 amino acids. The DNA for the CDR3 is TGCGCCAGCAGCCTGAGTAGGTGGTCAGAGAACACCGGGGAGCTGTTTTTT. Translation gives CASSLSRWSENTGELFF.

The V and J genes are TRBV2 and TRBJ2-7; D tentatively fits TRBD1 or TRBD2 (5 bases each). Trimming removed 6 bases at V and 1 base at J, with 10 bases between. Per the germline V gene, CDR1 is SNHLY and CDR2 is FYNNEI. This CDR3 is 13 amino acids long. CDR3 bases: TGTGCCAGCAGAGGGGACGGATCCTACGAGCAGTACTTC. It yields the protein CASRGDGSYEQYF.

This clonotype was seen a few times. The J gene is TRBJ2-1, the V gene TRBV7-9; 9 bases agree with TRBD1. The V gene's germline CDR1 is SEHNR and CDR2 FQNEAQ (reference sequence). The trim removed 5 bases at V and 7 bases at J, leaving 9 bases unmatched. The CDR3 runs to 15 residues. CDR3 in DNA: TGTGCCAGCAGCCCGCGACAGGGGGGAAAGAATGAGCAGTTCTTC. Translated: CASSPRQGGKNEQFF.

This clonotype was found a few times. The chain uses TRBV2 and TRBJ1-1; D gene unclear. This CDR3 has 13 amino acids. Trimming cost V 0 bases and J 11 bases, with 13 bases left between them. Per germline, CDR1 SNHLY and CDR2 FYNNEI. The CDR3 reads CASSEAPEWWAFF. The CDR3 nucleotides read TGTGCCAGCAGTGAAGCGCCGGAGTGGTGGGCTTTCTTT.

This clonotype was counted ten times or more. The J gene is TRBJ2-6, the V gene TRBV6-1; unclear D gene. The V gene's germline CDR1 is MNHNS and CDR2 SASEGT. The CDR3 extends over 15 amino acids. Trimming took 3 bases from V and 0 from J, leaving 6 bases between them. The CDR3 is CASSDFNSGANVLTF. The DNA for the CDR3 is TGTGCCAGCAGTGATTTCAACTCTGGGGCCAACGTCCTGACTTTC.

This clonotype was counted ten times or more. The chain uses TRBV3-1 and TRBJ2-7; a possible D gene is TRBD2 (6 bases). CDR1 and CDR2 (germline): LGHDT, YNNKEL (reference sequence). The CDR3 is made up of 15 amino acids. Trimming removed 0 bases at V and 2 bases at J, with 11 bases between. In nucleotides, the CDR3 is TGTGCCAGCAGCCAAGAGGTCGCGGGACCCTACGAGCAGTACTTC. Its translation: CASSQEVAGPYEQYF.

This clonotype was detected many times. CDR3 DNA: TGTGCCAGCAGTTTATTAACGGAGTACTATGGCTACACCTTC. This translates into CASSLLTEYYGYTF. The chain joins TRBV12-3 or TRBV12-4 to TRBJ1-2; no firm D call. Trimming took 2 bases from V and 3 from J, leaving 10 bases between them. The CDR3 is made up of 14 amino acids.

The table lists this clonotype with many counts. The chain uses TRBV5-6 and TRBJ2-4, with D perhaps matching TRBD2 (6 bases). Germline loops: CDR1 SGHDT, CDR2 YYEEEE. The CDR3 spans 17 residues. V was pared by 4 bases and J by 0 bases, with 17 bases between. The CDR3: CASSHSWGVLAKNIQYF. The CDR3 coding sequence is TGTGCCAGCAGCCACTCGTGGGGGGTACTAGCCAAAAACATTCAGTACTTC.

This clonotype was found many times. The chain joins TRBV29-1 to TRBJ2-3; either TRBD1 or TRBD2 may supply D (5 bases each). Germline V lookup: CDR1 SQVTM, CDR2 ANQGSEA. The CDR3 has 14 amino acids. Trimming left V 4 bases short and J 2 bases short, with 13 bases between. CDR3 DNA: TGCAGCGTTGGAGAGGGGCGAAACACAGATACGCAGTATTTT. It translates to CSVGEGRNTDTQYF.

The sample holds a few counts of this clonotype. The genes are TRBV7-2 and TRBJ2-3; no definite D call. This CDR3 spans 15 amino acids. Trimming took 2 bases from V and 2 from J, leaving 11 bases between them. Per the germline V gene, CDR1 is SGHTA and CDR2 is FQGNSA. CDR3 loop: CASSLSDGYTDTQYF. CDR3 nucleotides: TGTGCCAGCAGCTTATCGGACGGCTACACAGATACGCAGTATTTT.

This clonotype was observed at least ten times. Here the CDR3 reads CSARVASRETQYF. The CDR3 nucleotides are TGCAGTGCTAGAGTGGCGAGCAGGGAGACCCAGTACTTC. The gene calls are TRBV20-1 and TRBJ2-5; D unclear. With 1 base removed from V and 5 bases from J, the gap between germline ends came to 11 bases. The CDR3 is 13 residues long. Per germline, CDR1 DFQATT and CDR2 SNEGSKA (reference sequence).

At least ten counts were recorded for this clonotype. The V call is TRBV4-1, the J call TRBJ2-7, with TRBD2 matching over 11 bases. The germline CDR1 and CDR2 sequences are MGHRA and YSYEKL. The ends lost 0 bases at V and 1 base at J; junction bases unmatched: 2. The CDR3 is 16 residues long. This CDR3 is CASSQDGTSGSYEQYF. The DNA for the CDR3 is TGCGCCAGCAGCCAAGATGGGACTAGCGGATCCTACGAGCAGTACTTC.

This clonotype was picked up many times. The chain has TRBV4-2 and TRBJ1-2; no clear D. Germline V gene data show CDR1 as LGHNA and CDR2 as YNFKEQ. This CDR3 comprises 14 residues. Trimming left V 0 bases short and J 0 bases short, with 5 bases between. CDR3 nucleotide sequence: TGTGCCAGCAGCCAAGACACCGCTAACTATGGCTACACCTTC. This gives the protein CASSQDTANYGYTF.

This clonotype was detected ten times or more. The chain recombines TRBV11-2 with TRBJ2-5, with D tentatively TRBD1 (5 bases). Trimming shortened V by 1 base and J by 5 bases, and 11 bases separated the two germline ends. This CDR3 comprises 14 residues. Looked up from germline, CDR1 is SGHAT and CDR2 is FQNNGV. This chain's CDR3 is CASSLGTIRETQYF. CDR3 coding DNA: TGTGCCAGCAGCTTAGGGACAATTCGGGAGACCCAGTACTTC.

As for this clonotype: This may be a read error, as it is one base from a much larger clone. The J gene is TRBJ2-3, the V gene TRBV20-1; D not resolved. The CDR3 covers 13 residues. CDR1 is DFQATT and CDR2 is SNEGSKA in the germline V gene (reference sequence). CDR3 protein: CSIGLLRADTQYF. In nucleotides, the CDR3 is TGCAGCATCGGGCTTCTAAGGGCAGATACGCAGTATTTT.

In this sample, this clonotype turned up a few times. The chain joins TRBV19 to TRBJ2-3; 9 bases fit TRBD1. Losses at the gene ends were 6 bases for V and 4 bases for J; bases not matched to a gene: 8. Germline V CDR1 and CDR2: LNHDA, SQIVND (reference sequence). This CDR3 region has 15 residues. CDR3 sequence (DNA): TGTGCCAGTAGCCCGGGACAGGGCTTATCAGATACGCAGTATTTT. Encoded protein: CASSPGQGLSDTQYF.

This clonotype was seen ten or more times. The chain joins TRBV7-2 to TRBJ2-3; D remains ambiguous. Trimming removed 2 bases at V and 2 bases at J, with 11 bases between. CDR1 and CDR2 from the germline V gene are SGHTA and FQGNSA. The CDR3 has 15 residues. The DNA for the CDR3 is TGTGCCAGCAGCTTACTGAGACTCGACACAGATACGCAGTATTTT. Protein: CASSLLRLDTDTQYF.

This clonotype was found many times. The V and J genes are TRBV3-1 and TRBJ2-7, with TRBD1 as a possible D gene (5 bases). CDR3 length equals 16 residues. The germline V gene encodes CDR1 LGHDT and CDR2 YNNKEL (reference sequence). V lost 3 bases and J 2 bases, leaving 17 bases between the germline ends. The chain's CDR3 is CASSHSSTVTPYEQYF. CDR3 in DNA: TGTGCCAGCAGCCATAGCTCGACAGTCACACCCTACGAGCAGTACTTC.